The 22 T cell receptor beta chains in this list originate from one sample, sequenced in a study of identical twins (dated by TCRdb to 2016 to 2018). Libraries were made using 5' RACE. TCRdb lists the instrument as Illumina HiSeq 2000. Using fastp trimming at Q25 and MiXCR clonotype assembly, TCRdb reanalyzed the public sequencing data and kept in-frame beta chains. CDR3 protein duplicates are merged, each entry listing the most common genes and DNA. The sample includes 250,000 to 350,000 distinct CDR3 sequences, with around 8.8% observed a single time. The top ten clones comprise 2% to 2.5% of the sample. The sample also formed part of further work on yellow fever vaccine responses in identical twins.

The source material was memory (CD45RO+) T cells sorted from blood. Per the publication, the cell subset or site label means: CD45RO+ enriched T cells. Source of these receptors: a woman aged 18 to 35 in good health.

This clonotype has just a few counts. This chain connects TRBV3-1 to TRBJ2-5, with TRBD2 identical over 7 bases. After removal of 4 bases from V and 5 bases from J, the junction contained 10 bases not matched to a gene. This CDR3 spans 15 amino acids. The germline V gene has CDR1 LGHDT and CDR2 YNNKEL (reference sequence). The CDR3 region is CASSRSGTPFETQYF. The CDR3 DNA reads TGTGCCAGCAGCCGAAGCGGGACGCCGTTCGAGACCCAGTACTTC.

The chain combines TRBV28 with TRBJ2-1; 8 nucleotides match TRBD2. The germline V gene has CDR1 MDHEN and CDR2 SYDVKM. V shed 8 bases and J 7 bases; nucleotides not matched to a gene: 16. The CDR3 totals 16 residues. The CDR3: CASEAPGLEGGNEQFF. CDR3 coding DNA: TGTGCCAGCGAAGCCCCGGGACTAGAAGGGGGGAATGAGCAGTTCTTC.

This clonotype was detected many times. This sequence joins TRBV9 and TRBJ2-1; 9 bases are a match to TRBD2. The CDR3 contains 15 residues. Germline CDR1 is SGDLS and CDR2 is YYNGEE. Trimming took 4 bases from V and 10 from J; bases not matched to a gene: 12. In DNA, the CDR3 is TGTGCCAGCAGCTCCGGACTAGCGAACTTGCGGGAGCAGTTCTTC. Translated: CASSSGLANLREQFF.

This clonotype was picked up a small number of times. The gene calls are TRBV6-6 and TRBJ2-3; D not certain. Germline CDR1 MNHNY, CDR2 SVGAGI (reference sequence). The CDR3 extends over 13 amino acids. The germline V and J ends were trimmed by 2 bases and 6 bases, with 9 bases remaining between them. The CDR3 coding sequence is TGTGCCAGCAGTTACAGTCTCGTGGATACGCAGTATTTT. It translates to CASSYSLVDTQYF.

In its sample, this clonotype was seen a few times. This chain joins TRBV2 and TRBJ2-3; TRBD2 aligns across 9 bases. Germline V gene lookup returns CDR1 SNHLY and CDR2 FYNNEI. Losses at the gene ends were 8 bases for V and 3 bases for J; bases not matched to a gene: 9. The CDR3 runs to 15 residues. The CDR3 nucleotides are TGTGCCAGCGGTCGGGCTAGCGGGAAAACAGATACGCAGTATTTT. This translates into CASGRASGKTDTQYF.

V and J are TRBV7-2 and TRBJ2-5; D tentatively fits TRBD1 or TRBD2 (6 bases each). The CDR3 length is 14 residues. V lost 6 bases and J 4 bases, leaving 15 bases between the germline ends. The germline CDR1 and CDR2 sequences are SGHTA and FQGNSA. CDR3 DNA sequence: TGTGCCAGCAGACACCCGGGGGCTGGAGAGACCCAGTACTTC. It is translated as CASRHPGAGETQYF.

This rearrangement joins TRBV29-1 to TRBJ2-7, with 8 bases identical to TRBD2. Germline CDR1 SQVTM, CDR2 ANQGSEA. The ends lost 5 bases at V and 2 bases at J; junction bases unmatched: 5. The CDR3 length is 13 residues. Here the CDR3 reads CSVTAGGTYEQYF. Written as DNA, the CDR3 is TGCAGCGTTACCGCGGGAGGTACCTACGAGCAGTACTTC.

The chain carries TRBV7-9 and TRBJ2-1; D not certain. CDR1 SEHNR and CDR2 FQNEAQ come from the germline V gene (reference sequence). The CDR3 runs to 14 residues. With 1 base removed from V and 4 bases from J, the gap between germline ends came to 8 bases. CDR3 sequence reads: CASSLVYRYNEQFF. The CDR3, as DNA: TGTGCCAGCAGCTTAGTATACAGATACAATGAGCAGTTCTTC.

This clonotype was picked up many times. The chain links TRBV11-2 to TRBJ2-7; 7 nucleotides line up with TRBD2. The germline CDR1 and CDR2 sequences are SGHAT and FQNNGV. J gave up 7 bases and V 5 bases, and 14 bases lay outside the gene matches. This CDR3 contains 15 residues. The CDR3 region has the DNA TGTGCCAGCAGCCCGAACCTCTCCGGGACTATGGAGCAGTACTTC. Amino acids: CASSPNLSGTMEQYF. The variable domain in full, completed from reference TRBV11-2 and TRBJ2-7, reads EAGVAQSPRYKIIEKRQSVAFWCNPISGHATLYWYQQILGQGPKLLIQFQNNGVVDDSQLPKDRFSAERLKGVDSTLKIQPAKLEDSAVYLCASSPNLSGTMEQYFGPGTRLTVT.

The chain combines TRBV6-1 with TRBJ2-7; D is unclear. Germline CDR1 MNHNS, CDR2 SASEGT. The length of the CDR3 is 8 residues. Trimming stripped 4 bases from V and 12 bases from J, with 4 bases between. The CDR3 DNA reads as TGTGCCAGCAGTGGTGGGTACGTC. It codes for CASSGGYV.

This clonotype was recorded at least ten times. This chain links TRBV12-3 or TRBV12-4 with TRBJ1-4; possible D gene TRBD1, 5 bases. V gave up 7 bases and J gave up 0 bases, with 15 bases separating them. This CDR3 has 16 residues. The CDR3 DNA sequence: TGTGCCAGCACCGGGGGATGGGGGACAACTAATGAAAAACTGTTTTTT. As protein: CASTGGWGTTNEKLFF.

This clonotype appeared a few times. The chain uses TRBV6-1 and TRBJ2-2, with a possible D match to TRBD2 (6 bases). Trimming took 5 bases from V and 7 from J, leaving 29 bases between them. The CDR3 is 19 amino acids. CDR1 MNHNS and CDR2 SASEGT come from the germline V gene. In DNA, the CDR3 is TGTGCCAGCAGTAGCCTAAGTTTTAAGCGGGCCTCCCTAGGCGGGGAGCTGTTTTTT. Protein: CASSSLSFKRASLGGELFF.

The rearrangement uses TRBV3-1 and TRBJ2-6; D uncertain. V dropped 0 bases and J dropped 0 bases, with 6 bases sitting between them. This CDR3 contains 16 residues. Germline V CDR1 and CDR2: LGHDT, YNNKEL (reference sequence). CDR3 protein: CASSQDSGSGANVLTF. The DNA for the CDR3 is TGTGCCAGCAGCCAAGATTCGGGCTCTGGGGCCAACGTCCTGACTTTC. Full variable domain (remainder filled in from reference TRBV3-1 and TRBJ2-6): DTAVSQTPKYLVTQMGNDKSIKCEQNLGHDTMYWYKQDSKKFLKIMFSYNNKELIINETVPNRFSPKSPDKAHLNLHINSLELGDSAVYFCASSQDSGSGANVLTFGAGSRLTVL.

This clonotype was seen a few times. V and J are TRBV11-2 and TRBJ1-2; D possibly corresponds to TRBD1 (5 bases). CDR1 and CDR2 (germline): SGHAT, FQNNGV. V lost 8 bases and J 5 bases, leaving 18 bases between the germline ends. The CDR3 is 14 residues long. CDR3 sequence (DNA): TGTGCCAGCGGTCAACGGGACGGCAGATATGGCTACACCTTC. Protein: CASGQRDGRYGYTF.

The sample holds a few counts of this clonotype. The chain carries TRBV11-2 and TRBJ1-6, with D uncertain. V was shortened by 6 bases and J by 10 bases, with 13 bases between the two germline ends. This CDR3 contains 13 residues. CDR1 is SGHAT, CDR2 FQNNGV, per germline. The CDR3 DNA reads as TGTGCCAGCAGTTCCGACGGAGGGTCACCCCTCCACTTT. It is translated as CASSSDGGSPLHF.

This clonotype was found a few times. The V gene is TRBV6-1, the J gene TRBJ1-6, with D perhaps TRBD1 (5 bases). The germline V and J ends were trimmed by 7 bases and 4 bases, with 11 bases remaining between them. The CDR3 is made up of 14 amino acids. The germline CDR1 and CDR2 sequences are MNHNS and SASEGT. This CDR3 reads CASITGGYNSPLHF. Here the CDR3 DNA reads TGTGCCAGCATCACTGGGGGGTATAATTCACCCCTCCACTTT.

The CDR3 is CASSYSNRNTEAFF. The CDR3 nucleotides are TGTGCCAGCAGTTACTCGAACAGGAACACTGAAGCTTTCTTT. This chain uses TRBV6-5 with TRBJ1-1; D remains unclear. Trimming stripped 0 bases from V and 1 base from J, with 6 bases between. The CDR3 is 14 residues long. CDR1 and CDR2 from the germline V gene are MNHEY and SVGAGI.

This clonotype was counted many times. This chain uses TRBV29-1 with TRBJ2-1, with D uncertain. CDR3 length: 14 residues. Germline V gene sequence: CDR1 SQVTM, CDR2 ANQGSEA. V was trimmed by 4 bases and J by 0 bases, leaving 10 bases between them. CDR3 DNA sequence: TGCAGCGTTGTATCACTATCCTCCTACAATGAGCAGTTCTTC. Translating it yields CSVVSLSSYNEQFF.

The chain uses TRBV7-9 and TRBJ1-2; D is perhaps TRBD1 (6 bases). V was cut by 5 bases and J by 7 bases, with 14 bases left in between. The germline V gene has CDR1 SEHNR and CDR2 FQNEAQ (reference sequence). The CDR3 has 13 residues. CDR3 protein: CASSQQGSAGYTF. CDR3 coding DNA: TGTGCCAGCAGCCAACAGGGCTCGGCTGGCTACACCTTC.

Details on this clonotype: With a much larger clone just one base away, this may be a read error. The chain links TRBV9 to TRBJ2-2; D is undetermined. Germline V lookup: CDR1 SGDLS, CDR2 YYNGEE. The CDR3 has 15 amino acids. The V and J ends lost 1 base and 3 bases respectively, with 10 bases between them. The CDR3 spells CASSVMGQDTGELFF. The CDR3 DNA follows: TGTGCCAGCAGCGTAATGGGCCAGGACACCGGGGAGCTGTTTTTT.

This clonotype occurred a few times. The chain is built from TRBV3-1 and TRBJ1-1; D gene unclear. With 0 bases removed from V and 5 bases from J, the gap between germline ends came to 10 bases. There are 14 residues in the CDR3. Germline V CDR1 and CDR2: LGHDT, YNNKEL (reference sequence). The CDR3 loop reads CASSQEASGTEAFF. The CDR3 bases are TGTGCCAGCAGCCAAGAGGCATCCGGGACTGAAGCTTTCTTT.

This clonotype came up a few times. J is TRBJ2-1 and V is TRBV5-1, with 10 bases fitting TRBD1. The CDR3 runs 17 residues. V shed 0 bases, J shed 9 bases, and the junction held 12 bases outside the gene matches. Germline loops: CDR1 SGHRS, CDR2 YFSETQ. The CDR3 nucleotides read TGCGCCAGCAGCTTGGCCCCAGGAGGACAGGGGGTACGTGAGCAGTTCTTC. Translation: CASSLAPGGQGVREQFF.